The text below deals with one T cell receptor beta chain. There is no known antigen for this receptor. One base away there is no much larger clone; base qualities are not given. In total, 600 or so healthy bone marrow donors made up the cohort. Cohort members were all nominally healthy when sampled, although unrecorded immune exposures were likely present. The donor was CMV seronegative and was included in the group of under 450 seronegative cohort members. Every donor gave a peripheral blood sample, and the peripheral blood mononuclear cells from that sample were used for TCR beta sequencing. Genomic DNA was extracted from the blood cell samples with the Qiagen DNeasy Blood Extraction Kit. This sample is drawn from a study of cytomegalovirus exposure and HLA in healthy donors (dated by TCRdb to between 2016 and 2019). Broadly, across the study: An earlier analysis of 587 of the donors reported 250 to 300 Gb of sequence data and approximately 120 million unique TCR beta sequences obtained from about 170 million T cells. Roughly 300 gigabases of sequencing data and 75 million to 85 million unique TCR sequences made up an early release that covered approximately 650 HLA-typed donors. Of the 300 to 500 genotyped donors, less than 85% were placed in the genetic ancestry cluster associated with self-reported Caucasian donors. The study aimed to test whether cataloging public T cell receptors could reveal signatures of past pathogen exposure. The study profiled the T cell repertoires of under 850 subjects by immunosequencing and related them to cytomegalovirus serostatus. Along with the approximately 700-subject first cohort, a separate validation cohort of around 120 different subjects was used. The study combined high-throughput TCR immunosequencing, statistical association of individual TCRs with disease status, and machine learning to predict cytomegalovirus infection status. To study patterns of TCR occurrence, a later analysis re-analyzed previously published TCR beta repertoires from hundreds of donors and added high-resolution HLA genotyping. Rather than drawing on any new phenotypic data, the later analysis identified candidate immune exposures from TCR beta sequences and the way those sequences occurred across donors. In an earlier analysis of a few hundred of the donors, high-throughput TCR beta sequencing was used to judge whether each TCR beta V gene segment behaved as functional or pseudogenic. Donor age, sex, ethnicity and CMV serostatus were compiled alongside the repertoire data. Genome-wide SNP genotypes for about 65% of the 666 donors were used in a later genetic analysis, which treated that subset as a discovery cohort. All discovery cohort repertoires had been generated using a single sequencing platform. Both class I and class II loci were covered by HLA typing, at four-digit resolution. Typing coverage varied by locus: roughly 629-630 donors for A, B, C, DRB1 and DQB1; more than 500 for DQA1; more than 600 for DPA1; more than 450 for DPB1. Because of strong linkage in the cohort, 4 to 6 DR-DQ haplotypes were treated as single units for association and clustering. Across 398 genotyped donors of the cohort, an average of about 240,000 unique TCR beta nucleotide sequences per donor were sequenced, and 15% to 20% of those sequences were non-productive.

Study-level results and caveats: Across donors, most TCR sequences were observed very rarely, whereas some public TCRs were present in many individuals. Linkage disequilibrium might explain the correlated functional status among segregating V segments, but an unknown experimental factor could not be ruled out. According to a later analysis, most CMV-associated TCR beta chains appeared to be HLA-restricted, and the HLA associations seemed to be driven largely by CMV exposure. A total of about 150 TCR beta chains were listed by the study as associated with cytomegalovirus. The only immune exposure information available for the cohort was CMV serostatus. In a later analysis, TCR association rates were found to vary across HLA loci, with the most associated TCRs seen for DRB1 alleles and the fewest for HLA-C alleles. A few of the identified cytomegalovirus-associated TCR beta chains were confirmed in vitro to be specific for cytomegalovirus antigens. Specific HLA alleles were associated with roughly 17,000 TCR beta sequences at a false discovery rate of 0.05 in a later analysis. A further reported finding was that TCR beta sequences accurately predicted the HLA-A and HLA-B alleles for most subjects in the first cohort. A later analysis reported that several top co-occurrence clusters appeared linked to parvovirus B19, influenza, CMV and Epstein-Barr virus. In a later genetic analysis, fewer N-insertions in productive TCRs were reported among donors in an Asian-associated ancestry cluster than the roughly 700-donor mean. In a later analysis, HLA-associated TCR beta chains showed more clonal expansion and lower generation probabilities than non-associated chains that were equally common. Some IMGT-functional V segments, including TRBV6-2 and TRBV6-3, could not be distinguished by the 87-base-pair reads and were therefore excluded. When HLA alleles, especially DR and DQ, strongly co-occurred, TCR associations were difficult to assign to individual alleles. Because HLA typing was unavailable for some donors at each locus, only the typed subset was used in association tests. In a later genetic analysis, a missense DCLRE1C variant was associated with V-gene and J-gene trimming of TCR beta chains, and the association was replicated in an independent cohort. The authors suggested that the approach could potentially be generalized to other disease states and immunological phenotypes. Broadly in line with IMGT annotations, most TCR beta V segments showed up in productive rearrangements about 90% or about 30% of the time in an earlier analysis of several hundred of the donors. In this cohort, only TCR beta chains were sequenced, and detectable features were limited by the absence of alpha or paired-chain data. The earlier analysis of nearly 600 of the donors excluded approximately 15 rarely observed V segments, including chromosome 9 orphons, because counts were too low. Cytomegalovirus status was reported to be diagnosed by the classifier with high specificity and sensitivity in both the original and validation cohorts. A cluster of highly shared sequence variants was judged likely to be a technical artifact of the sequencing pipeline. Sequencing depth was assumed to be roughly uniform across donors in the presence/absence analyses, though that assumption may not hold.

The library was prepared using the immunoSEQ multiplex PCR assay. A mixture of 60 forward primers for TCR Vbeta segments and 13 reverse primers for TCR Jbeta segments was used in the multiplex PCR. The CDR3 region of rearranged TCR beta genes was amplified from genomic DNA with a multiplex PCR assay. The amplified TCR beta libraries were sequenced on the Illumina HiSeq System as 87-base-pair reads. Processing in the source paper ran as follows. In a later analysis, tens of millions of unique TCR beta chains were counted across the 500 to 850 repertoires, and roughly 9.9 million of these chains were shared by at least two donors. Raw reads were error-corrected and collapsed into unique sequences by a nearest-neighbor algorithm in which closely related sequences were merged to remove PCR and sequencing errors. Alignment of CDR3 sequences to IMGT reference sequences was used to assign V, D and J gene segments. Each retained sequence needed at least a six-nucleotide match to both a V gene segment and a J gene segment. Rearrangements were called productive when the CDR3 lacked stop codons and stayed in frame with V and J; all others were non-productive. CDR3 was defined by IMGT convention, running from the second conserved V-encoded cysteine to the conserved J-encoded phenylalanine. The earlier analysis of about 610 of the donors excluded any sequence lacking an unambiguous match to a single V gene segment. In an earlier analysis of around 590 of the donors, a V segment was called functional when productive rearrangements were above 56.7%, and segregating when the standard deviation between donors exceeded 5%. To diagnose cytomegalovirus status from the catalog of TCR beta chain sequences, a statistical classification framework was built. V and J gene assignment, in a later analysis, came from comparing TCR nucleotide sequences with IMGT/GENE-DB human TR gene sequences. The TCRdist pipeline was used in a later analysis to assign CDR3 sequences and most-parsimonious VDJ recombination scenarios. In a later analysis, each TCR beta chain was defined by its CDR3 amino acid sequence together with its V-gene family, and reads without a unique V-gene family were excluded. A later analysis removed 550 to 700 highly shared, low-generation-probability nucleotide sequences to deal with suspected cross-contamination and a sequencing artifact. In a later analysis, a clonal expansion index for each public chain was calculated from normalized within-repertoire ranks of inferred template counts. In a later analysis, generation probabilities were computed using a VDJ recombination model fitted to out-of-frame rearrangements, and the results were checked against IGoR. Hypergeometric tests were used in a later analysis to score TCR-TCR, TCR-HLA and TCR-CMV co-occurrence, with a repertoire-size bias correction applied to the TCR pairs. False discovery rates were estimated in a later analysis by permuting HLA or CMV assignments 20 times. In a later analysis, co-occurring TCRs were grouped using DBSCAN, with TCRdist sequence similarity added in when clustering inside HLA-allele-positive subsets. Co-occurrence clustering excluded repertoires with fewer than 30,000 or more than 120,000 public chains, plus five with anomalous nucleotide sharing. TCRdb provides this immuneACCESS table in a form limited to in-frame rearrangements. Some clones are lacking; in checked studies, under half of them reflect an unresolved V gene, and why the rest are absent is not known. V and J calls plus clone size are reproduced from that table; the DNA served to infer D and trimming. This sample gives 77,000 or so clones in total; less than 80% of them show up just once. In total, the top ten clones hold about 7% of the sample.

The germline V gene encodes CDR1 SGDLS and CDR2 YYNGEE. The germline V and J ends show losses of 3 bases and 1 base respectively, and no gene match explains 9 bases of the junction. From its cysteine to its phenylalanine, the CDR3 spans 17 amino acids. The entry retains the CDR3 DNA only, 51 bases that are in frame from base 1. The V and J genes are TRBV9 and TRBJ2-3; TRBD2 agrees with 9 junctional bases. The TCR sequence derives from a woman between 40 and 50 years old in good health and CMV-seronegative. The source material was PBMCs. The CDR3 sequence is CASSGLLAGYGTDTQYF. In nucleotide form, the sequence is TGTGCCAGCAGCGGCCTCCTAGCGGGATATGGCACAGATACGCAGTATTTT.